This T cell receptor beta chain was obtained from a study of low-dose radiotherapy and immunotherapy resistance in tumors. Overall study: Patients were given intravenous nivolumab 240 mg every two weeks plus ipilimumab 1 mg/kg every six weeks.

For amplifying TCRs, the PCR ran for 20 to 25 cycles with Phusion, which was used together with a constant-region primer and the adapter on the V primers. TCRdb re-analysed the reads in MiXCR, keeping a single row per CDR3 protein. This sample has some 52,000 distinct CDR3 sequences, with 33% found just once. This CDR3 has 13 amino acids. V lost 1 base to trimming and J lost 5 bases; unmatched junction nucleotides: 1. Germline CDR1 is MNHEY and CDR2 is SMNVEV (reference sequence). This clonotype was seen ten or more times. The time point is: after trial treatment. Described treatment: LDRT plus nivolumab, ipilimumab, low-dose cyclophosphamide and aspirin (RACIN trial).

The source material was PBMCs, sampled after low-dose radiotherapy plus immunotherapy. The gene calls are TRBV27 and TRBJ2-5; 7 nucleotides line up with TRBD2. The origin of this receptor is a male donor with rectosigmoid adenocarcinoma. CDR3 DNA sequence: TGTGCCAGCAGTTTATTGGGAGGGGAGACCCAGTACTTC. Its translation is CASSLLGGETQYF.